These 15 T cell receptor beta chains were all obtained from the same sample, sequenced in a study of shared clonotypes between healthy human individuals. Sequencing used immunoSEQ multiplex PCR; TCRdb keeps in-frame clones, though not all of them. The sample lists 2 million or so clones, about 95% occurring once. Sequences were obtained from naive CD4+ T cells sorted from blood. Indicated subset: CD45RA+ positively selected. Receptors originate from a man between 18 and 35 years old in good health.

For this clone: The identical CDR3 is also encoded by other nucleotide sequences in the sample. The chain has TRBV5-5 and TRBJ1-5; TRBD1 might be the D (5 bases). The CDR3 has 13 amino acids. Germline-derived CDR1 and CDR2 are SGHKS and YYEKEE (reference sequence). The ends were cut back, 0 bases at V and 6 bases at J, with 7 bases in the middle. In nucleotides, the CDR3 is TGTGCCAGCAGCTTGGAGGGGATTCAGCCCCAGCATTTT. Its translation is CASSLEGIQPQHF.

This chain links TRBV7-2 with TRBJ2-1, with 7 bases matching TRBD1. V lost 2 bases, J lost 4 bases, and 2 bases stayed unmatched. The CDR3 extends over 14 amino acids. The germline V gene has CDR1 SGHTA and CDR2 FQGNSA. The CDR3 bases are TGTGCCAGCAGCTTAAGACAGGGATACAATGAGCAGTTCTTC. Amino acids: CASSLRQGYNEQFF. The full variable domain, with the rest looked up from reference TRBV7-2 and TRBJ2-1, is GAGVSQSPSNKVTEKGKDVELRCDPISGHTALYWYRQSLGQGLEFLIYFQGNSAPDKSGLPSDRFSAERTGGSVSTLTIQRTQQEDSAVYLCASSLRQGYNEQFFGPGTRLTVL.

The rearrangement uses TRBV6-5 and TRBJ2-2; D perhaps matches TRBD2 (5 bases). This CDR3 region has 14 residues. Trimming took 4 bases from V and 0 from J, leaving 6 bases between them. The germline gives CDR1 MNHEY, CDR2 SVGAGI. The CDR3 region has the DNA TGTGCCAGCAGTTCGGAGGCGAACACCGGGGAGCTGTTTTTT. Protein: CASSSEANTGELFF.

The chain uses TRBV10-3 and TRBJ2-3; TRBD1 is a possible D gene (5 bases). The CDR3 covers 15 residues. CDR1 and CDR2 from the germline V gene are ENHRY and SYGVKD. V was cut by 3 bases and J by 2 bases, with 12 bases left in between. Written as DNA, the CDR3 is TGTGCCATCAGTGACTTACAGGAATACACAGATACGCAGTATTTT. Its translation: CAISDLQEYTDTQYF.

CDR3 in amino acids: CASSGGTENQPQHF. CDR3 in DNA: TGTGCCAGCAGTGGCGGGACGGAGAATCAGCCCCAGCATTTT. This chain links TRBV6-1 with TRBJ1-5; maybe TRBD1 (5 bases). CDR1 MNHNS and CDR2 SASEGT come from the germline V gene. V dropped 4 bases and J dropped 4 bases, with 11 bases sitting between them. The CDR3 consists of 14 residues.

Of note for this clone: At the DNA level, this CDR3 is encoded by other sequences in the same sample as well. CDR3 nucleotide sequence: TGTGCCATCAGCCTGACTAGCGGCACAGATACGCAGTATTTT. Residues: CAISLTSGTDTQYF. This chain links TRBV10-3 with TRBJ2-3; 8 bases agree with TRBD2. Germline CDR1 and CDR2: ENHRY and SYGVKD. The CDR3 has 14 residues. Germline trimming cut 6 bases from V and 1 base from J; bases unmatched to any gene: 3.

CDR3 bases: TGTGCCAGCAGCCAAGCAAGCTTAGGGGGGACCCAGTACTTC. Translation: CASSQASLGGTQYF. The chain joins TRBV14 to TRBJ2-5, with D possibly matching TRBD1 (6 bases). Looked up from germline, CDR1 is SGHDN and CDR2 is FVKESK. Trimming pared 1 base from V and 7 bases from J, leaving 13 bases between. CDR3 length equals 14 residues.

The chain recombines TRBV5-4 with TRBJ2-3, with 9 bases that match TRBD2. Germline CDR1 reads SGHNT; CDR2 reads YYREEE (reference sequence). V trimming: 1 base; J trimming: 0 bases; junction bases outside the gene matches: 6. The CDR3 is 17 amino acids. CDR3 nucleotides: TGTGCCAGCAGCTTGAGAGCGGGGGGTCCTAGCACAGATACGCAGTATTTT. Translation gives CASSLRAGGPSTDTQYF.

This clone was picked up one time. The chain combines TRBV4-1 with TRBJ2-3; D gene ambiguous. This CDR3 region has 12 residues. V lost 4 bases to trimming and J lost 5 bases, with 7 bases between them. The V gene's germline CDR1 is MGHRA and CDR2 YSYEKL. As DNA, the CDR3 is TGCGCCAGCAGCCCGAAGGGAGATACGCAGTATTTT. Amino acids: CASSPKGDTQYF.

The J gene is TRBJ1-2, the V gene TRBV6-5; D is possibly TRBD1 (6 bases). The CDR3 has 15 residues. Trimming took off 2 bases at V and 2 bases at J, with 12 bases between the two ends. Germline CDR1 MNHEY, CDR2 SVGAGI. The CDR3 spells CASSYGGGKNYGYTF. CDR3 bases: TGTGCCAGCAGTTACGGGGGGGGCAAGAACTATGGCTACACCTTC.

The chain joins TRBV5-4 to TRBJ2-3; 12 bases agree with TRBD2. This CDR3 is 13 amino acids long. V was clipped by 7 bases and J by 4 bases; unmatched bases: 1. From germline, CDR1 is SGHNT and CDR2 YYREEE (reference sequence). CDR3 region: CASRTSGADTQYF. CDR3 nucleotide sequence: TGTGCCAGCCGGACTAGCGGGGCAGATACGCAGTATTTT.

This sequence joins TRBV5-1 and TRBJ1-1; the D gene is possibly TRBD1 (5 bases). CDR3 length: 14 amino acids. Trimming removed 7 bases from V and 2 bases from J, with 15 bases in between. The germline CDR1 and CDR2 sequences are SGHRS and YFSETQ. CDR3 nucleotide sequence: TGCGCCAGCGGGGCCGGGACTGGCAACACTGAAGCTTTCTTT. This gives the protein CASGAGTGNTEAFF.

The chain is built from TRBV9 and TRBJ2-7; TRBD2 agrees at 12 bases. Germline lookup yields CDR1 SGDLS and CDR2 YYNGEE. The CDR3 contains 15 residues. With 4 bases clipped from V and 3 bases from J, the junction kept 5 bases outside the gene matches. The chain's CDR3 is CASSSRLAGVYEQYF. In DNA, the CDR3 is TGTGCCAGCAGCTCCAGACTAGCGGGAGTCTACGAGCAGTACTTC. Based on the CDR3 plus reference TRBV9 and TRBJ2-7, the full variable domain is DSGVTQTPKHLITATGQRVTLRCSPRSGDLSVYWYQQSLDQGLQFLIQYYNGEERAKGNILERFSAQQFPDLHSELNLSSLELGDSALYFCASSSRLAGVYEQYFGPGTRLTVT.

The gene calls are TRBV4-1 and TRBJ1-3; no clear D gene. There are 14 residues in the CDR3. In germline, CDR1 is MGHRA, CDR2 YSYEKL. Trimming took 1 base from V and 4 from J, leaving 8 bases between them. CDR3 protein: CASSQAGSGNTIYF. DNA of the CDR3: TGCGCCAGCAGCCAAGCAGGTTCCGGAAACACCATATATTTT.

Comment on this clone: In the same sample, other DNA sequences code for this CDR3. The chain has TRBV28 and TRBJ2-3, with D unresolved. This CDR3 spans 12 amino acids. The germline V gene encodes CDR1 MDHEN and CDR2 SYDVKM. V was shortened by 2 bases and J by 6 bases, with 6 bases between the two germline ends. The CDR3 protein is CASSLVADTQYF. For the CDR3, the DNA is TGTGCCAGCAGTTTAGTTGCGGATACGCAGTATTTT.